A selection of T cell receptor beta chains follows, all from one sample in a study of monozygotic twins with inflammatory bowel disease. From the 5' RACE reads, TCRdb lists one entry per CDR3 protein and no DNA. This listing includes a few hundred thousand distinct CDR3 sequences. The sample was blood. All receptors derive from a human donor with ulcerative colitis or Crohn's disease, or a healthy co-twin of an affected twin (not recorded which). Each CDR3 is given with its conserved first and last residue. Each record gives: J gene, V gene, CDR3 protein.

TRBJ2-7	TRBV19	CASSIQGSYEQYF
TRBJ2-3	TRBV4-3	CASRSQGRSTDTQYF
TRBJ2-1	TRBV20-1	CSARGWLGVAGGNEQFF
TRBJ2-5	TRBV4-3	CASSRYGGQETQYF
TRBJ2-5	TRBV6-2/TRBV6-3	CASRSGGPSTETQYF
TRBJ2-6	TRBV9	CASSVGGLAGFISGANVLTF
TRBJ1-2	TRBV5-6	CASSWLGQGVNYGYTF
TRBJ2-7	TRBV4-3	CASSRLTGVSSYEQYF
TRBJ2-7	TRBV4-1	CASSLSVAALYEQYF
TRBJ2-1	TRBV29-1	CSVLQGAQNEQFF